The clone carrying this TCR beta chain appeared a single time. V lost 3 bases and J lost 2, with 15 bases in between. The CDR3 length is 16 residues. Germline CDR1 SGHRS, CDR2 YFSETQ. This sample was taken from a study of CD8+ T cells in alopecia areata. Sequencing templates came from extracted RNA that was reverse transcribed into cDNA. Measured with immunoSEQ multiplex PCR; TCRdb has only the in-frame clones, and not every one. Of around 65,000 clones listed, around half are singletons. V and J are TRBV5-1 and TRBJ2-1; possibly TRBD1 or TRBD2 for D (5 bases each). The clonotype originates from a human donor with alopecia areata. The sequences come from CD8+ T cells sorted from blood, collected at week 0. The CDR3 nucleotides read TGCGCCAGCAGCTCTCAGAGAGGGGCCGCCTACAATGAGCAGTTCTTC. Its protein product is CASSSQRGAAYNEQFF.